The rows below give T cell receptor beta chains drawn from one sample of a study of cytomegalovirus exposure and HLA in healthy donors. Repertoires were generated with immunoSEQ multiplex PCR, while TCRdb's copy carries only in-frame clones and drops some. The repertoire has about 180,000 clones, roughly 82% of them found once; the top ten carry 1.5% to 1.7%. The sequenced sample consisted of PBMCs. These receptors were collected from a man between 35 and 55 years old in good health and CMV-seronegative. The CDR3 runs from the conserved cysteine through the conserved F or W.

v_call	j_call	cdr3_aa
TRBV29-1	TRBJ1-2	CSVEGTSGGYTF
TRBV7-6	TRBJ2-1	CASSLGVPGGKGNEQFF
TRBV9	TRBJ2-5	CASSVSSREETQYF
TRBV7-9	TRBJ2-4	CASSARDRGSDIQYF
TRBV2	TRBJ2-7	CASSERYPRGYF
TRBV4-3	TRBJ2-7	CASSQASGSNEQYF
TRBV28	TRBJ2-4	CASSSGGTRGYIQYF
TRBV6-5	TRBJ1-1	CASSLGLKNTEAFF
TRBV7-2	TRBJ2-1	CASSFSGTSPYNEQFF
TRBV11-2	TRBJ2-6	CAIVSGANVLTF